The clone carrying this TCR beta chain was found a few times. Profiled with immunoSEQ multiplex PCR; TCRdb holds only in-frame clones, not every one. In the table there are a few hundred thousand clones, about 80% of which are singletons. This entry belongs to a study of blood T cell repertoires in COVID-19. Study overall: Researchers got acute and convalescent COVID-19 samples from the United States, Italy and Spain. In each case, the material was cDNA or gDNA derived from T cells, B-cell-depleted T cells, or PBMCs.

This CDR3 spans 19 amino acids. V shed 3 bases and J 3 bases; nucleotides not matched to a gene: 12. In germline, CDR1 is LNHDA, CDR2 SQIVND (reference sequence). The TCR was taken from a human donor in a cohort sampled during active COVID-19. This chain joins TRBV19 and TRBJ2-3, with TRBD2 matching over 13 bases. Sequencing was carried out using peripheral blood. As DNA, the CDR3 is TGTGCCAGTAGTATTTCCCGACTAGCGGGAGGAAAAATTACAGATACGCAGTATTTT. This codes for CASSISRLAGGKITDTQYF.